A selection of T cell receptor beta chains follows, all from one sample in a study of early T cells in non-severe SARS-CoV-2 infection. TCRdb re-called the 5' RACE reads through MiXCR, storing one row per CDR3 protein. The table lists 75,000 to 80,000 distinct CDR3 sequences, 15% of them singletons. Sequencing was carried out using whole blood. All receptors derive from an adult who was a healthcare worker with PCR-confirmed SARS-CoV-2 infection or an uninfected control (not recorded which). Each CDR3 is given with its conserved first and last residue. A D gene is named only where the DNA matches it firmly. Clone size is shown for a subset of rows, as once, few, many or a class of expanded clone.

j_call: TRBJ1-2; d_call: .; v_call: TRBV24-1; clone_size: many; cdr3_aa: CATSDGPGSGYGYTF; cdr3_nt: TGTGCCACCAGTGATGGTCCGGGGTCCGGCTATGGCTACACCTTC
j_call: TRBJ2-1; d_call: .; v_call: TRBV12-3/TRBV12-4; clone_size: .; cdr3_aa: CASSLLDSRHEQFF; cdr3_nt: TGTGCCAGCAGTTTACTTGACTCTAGACATGAGCAGTTCTTC
j_call: TRBJ1-5; d_call: .; v_call: TRBV12-3/TRBV12-4; clone_size: .; cdr3_aa: CASSLGLGDGSNQPQHF; cdr3_nt: TGTGCCAGCAGTTTAGGGTTAGGGGACGGTAGCAATCAGCCCCAGCATTTT
j_call: TRBJ1-5; d_call: .; v_call: TRBV4-2; clone_size: many; cdr3_aa: CASSQADGVNQPQHF; cdr3_nt: TGTGCCAGCAGCCAAGCCGACGGGGTAAATCAGCCCCAGCATTTT
j_call: TRBJ2-1; d_call: TRBD2; v_call: TRBV11-2; clone_size: many; cdr3_aa: CASTRWERGEPFF; cdr3_nt: TGTGCCAGCACCCGCTGGGAGCGGGGCGAGCCGTTCTTC
j_call: TRBJ2-2; d_call: .; v_call: TRBV6-1; clone_size: many; cdr3_aa: CASSEQGHTGELFF; cdr3_nt: TGTGCCAGCAGTGAACAGGGGCACACCGGGGAGCTGTTTTTT
j_call: TRBJ2-5; d_call: .; v_call: TRBV11-3; clone_size: few; cdr3_aa: CASSWGPVQETQYF; cdr3_nt: TGTGCCAGCAGCTGGGGACCGGTCCAAGAGACCCAGTACTTC
j_call: TRBJ2-3; d_call: TRBD2; v_call: TRBV20-1; clone_size: .; cdr3_aa: CSAPPSGRQATQYF; cdr3_nt: TGCAGTGCCCCTCCTAGCGGGAGGCAAGCTACGCAGTATTTT
j_call: TRBJ1-1; d_call: .; v_call: TRBV2; clone_size: many; cdr3_aa: CASSEWVNTEAFF; cdr3_nt: TGTGCCAGCAGTGAGTGGGTGAACACTGAAGCTTTCTTT
j_call: TRBJ2-7; d_call: .; v_call: TRBV29-1; clone_size: few; cdr3_aa: CSVVGGLDSYEQYF; cdr3_nt: TGCAGCGTTGTCGGCGGGCTAGACTCCTACGAGCAGTACTTC
j_call: TRBJ2-1; d_call: TRBD1; v_call: TRBV6-5; clone_size: many; cdr3_aa: CASRKTGSPNNEQFF; cdr3_nt: TGTGCCAGCAGAAAGACAGGGAGTCCCAACAATGAGCAGTTCTTC
j_call: TRBJ2-1; d_call: TRBD2; v_call: TRBV27; clone_size: .; cdr3_aa: CASSRTSGRFNEQFF; cdr3_nt: TGTGCCAGCAGCCGGACTAGCGGGAGGTTCAATGAGCAGTTCTTC
j_call: TRBJ1-1; d_call: .; v_call: TRBV29-1; clone_size: .; cdr3_aa: CSVVQEHTEAFF; cdr3_nt: TGCAGCGTTGTGCAGGAGCACACTGAAGCTTTCTTT
j_call: TRBJ2-7; d_call: TRBD1; v_call: TRBV7-6; clone_size: few; cdr3_aa: CASSLRGGADYEQYF; cdr3_nt: TGTGCCAGCAGCTTAAGAGGGGGCGCTGACTACGAGCAGTACTTC
j_call: TRBJ1-6; d_call: TRBD1; v_call: TRBV3-1; clone_size: few; cdr3_aa: CASRTGPTGSPLHF; cdr3_nt: TGTGCCAGCCGGACAGGTCCAACGGGGTCACCCCTCCACTTT
j_call: TRBJ2-2; d_call: .; v_call: TRBV19; clone_size: many; cdr3_aa: CASSLDRSKNTGELFF; cdr3_nt: TGTGCCAGTAGCCTTGACAGGTCGAAGAACACCGGGGAGCTGTTTTTT
j_call: TRBJ1-2; d_call: TRBD1; v_call: TRBV24-1; clone_size: few; cdr3_aa: CATSHRQGSYGYTF; cdr3_nt: TGTGCCACCAGTCATCGACAGGGGAGCTATGGCTACACCTTC
j_call: TRBJ2-6; d_call: .; v_call: TRBV28; clone_size: .; cdr3_aa: CASMMGTGANVLTF; cdr3_nt: TGTGCCAGCATGATGGGGACTGGGGCCAACGTCCTGACTTTC
j_call: TRBJ2-3; d_call: .; v_call: TRBV7-3; clone_size: .; cdr3_aa: CASSPPNSDTQYF; cdr3_nt: TGTGCCAGCAGCCCGCCGAATTCCGATACGCAGTATTTT
j_call: TRBJ2-1; d_call: .; v_call: TRBV4-1; clone_size: few; cdr3_aa: CASSQDRPVPGEQFF; cdr3_nt: TGCGCCAGCAGCCAAGATCGTCCAGTTCCCGGTGAGCAGTTCTTC
j_call: TRBJ2-7; d_call: TRBD2; v_call: TRBV20-1; clone_size: few; cdr3_aa: CSARGRLAGANSYEQYF; cdr3_nt: TGCAGTGCTAGAGGGCGACTAGCGGGGGCCAACTCCTACGAGCAGTACTTC
j_call: TRBJ2-5; d_call: .; v_call: TRBV20-1; clone_size: few; cdr3_aa: CSARVTQRKTQYF; cdr3_nt: TGCAGTGCTAGAGTGACCCAGCGGAAGACCCAGTACTTC
j_call: TRBJ1-2; d_call: .; v_call: TRBV9; clone_size: few; cdr3_aa: CASSPEAASYGYTF; cdr3_nt: TGTGCCAGCAGCCCAGAGGCAGCCAGCTATGGCTACACCTTC
j_call: TRBJ2-3; d_call: .; v_call: TRBV5-3; clone_size: .; cdr3_aa: CARSFNGPDTQYF; cdr3_nt: TGTGCCAGAAGCTTTAATGGGCCGGATACGCAGTATTTT
j_call: TRBJ2-6; d_call: TRBD1; v_call: TRBV5-1; clone_size: many; cdr3_aa: CASTRQGTRANVLTF; cdr3_nt: TGCGCCAGCACCCGACAGGGGACTCGGGCCAACGTCCTGACTTTC
j_call: TRBJ2-5; d_call: TRBD2; v_call: TRBV4-1; clone_size: few; cdr3_aa: CASSQVPSGALQETQYF; cdr3_nt: TGCGCCAGCAGCCAAGTTCCCAGCGGGGCCCTTCAAGAGACCCAGTACTTC
j_call: TRBJ2-5; d_call: TRBD1; v_call: TRBV29-1; clone_size: few; cdr3_aa: CSVSTGGAGTQYF; cdr3_nt: TGCAGCGTTTCGACAGGGGGCGCGGGGACCCAGTACTTC
j_call: TRBJ2-7; d_call: .; v_call: TRBV18; clone_size: many; cdr3_aa: CASSRDVSSYEQYF; cdr3_nt: TGTGCCAGCTCACGGGACGTGAGCTCCTACGAGCAGTACTTC
j_call: TRBJ2-7; d_call: .; v_call: TRBV29-1; clone_size: .; cdr3_aa: CSVEWGNEQYF; cdr3_nt: TGCAGCGTTGAATGGGGAAACGAGCAGTACTTC
j_call: TRBJ1-2; d_call: TRBD1; v_call: TRBV28; clone_size: .; cdr3_aa: CASNLSSLTGGLYGYTF; cdr3_nt: TGTGCCAGCAATTTATCCTCGTTAACAGGGGGCCTCTATGGCTACACCTTC
j_call: TRBJ2-5; d_call: .; v_call: TRBV4-1; clone_size: .; cdr3_aa: CASSQALDTFQETQYF; cdr3_nt: TGCGCCAGCAGCCAAGCTTTGGACACCTTCCAAGAGACCCAGTACTTC
j_call: TRBJ2-1; d_call: TRBD2; v_call: TRBV28; clone_size: few; cdr3_aa: CASTAGGHYNEQFF; cdr3_nt: TGTGCCAGCACAGCGGGGGGGCACTACAATGAGCAGTTCTTC
j_call: TRBJ1-6; d_call: TRBD1; v_call: TRBV5-1; clone_size: many; cdr3_aa: CASSRETGGHSPLHF; cdr3_nt: TGCGCCAGCAGCCGGGAGACAGGGGGACATTCACCCCTCCACTTT
j_call: TRBJ2-3; d_call: .; v_call: TRBV24-1; clone_size: few; cdr3_aa: CATSDFPVSTDTQYF; cdr3_nt: TGTGCCACCAGTGATTTTCCGGTTAGCACAGATACGCAGTATTTT
j_call: TRBJ2-3; d_call: .; v_call: TRBV6-2/TRBV6-3; clone_size: few; cdr3_aa: CASTWGRFTDTQYF; cdr3_nt: TGTGCCAGCACCTGGGGGCGGTTCACAGATACGCAGTATTTT
j_call: TRBJ2-5; d_call: .; v_call: TRBV28; clone_size: .; cdr3_aa: CASNPTEQETQYF; cdr3_nt: TGTGCCAGCAACCCGACAGAGCAAGAGACCCAGTACTTC
j_call: TRBJ1-2; d_call: .; v_call: TRBV4-3; clone_size: .; cdr3_aa: CASSQGPEHYYGYTF; cdr3_nt: TGCGCCAGCAGCCAGGGACCCGAACACTATTATGGCTACACCTTC
j_call: TRBJ1-1; d_call: TRBD1; v_call: TRBV20-1; clone_size: many; cdr3_aa: CSAPRTGGNTEAFF; cdr3_nt: TGCAGTGCCCCAAGGACAGGGGGGAACACTGAAGCTTTCTTT
j_call: TRBJ1-2; d_call: .; v_call: TRBV7-9; clone_size: few; cdr3_aa: CASSPRTVNYGYTF; cdr3_nt: TGTGCCAGCAGCCCCAGGACAGTTAACTATGGCTACACCTTC